This TCR beta chain was profiled in a study of T cell changes during pregnancy in multiple sclerosis. Germline assignment: CDR1 SGHTA and CDR2 FQGNSA. CDR3 length: 14 residues. The ends were cut back, 5 bases at V and 0 bases at J, with 7 bases in the middle. TCRdb's copy holds only in-frame clones and misses some; the assay was immunoSEQ multiplex PCR. Of tens of thousands of clones listed, approximately 94% were seen once; the top ten hold roughly 0.21%. This material consisted of CD4+ T cells from peripheral blood mononuclear cells, taken before pregnancy. The origin of this receptor is a female donor with multiple sclerosis, enrolled in a pregnancy study. V is TRBV7-2 and J is TRBJ1-4; a weak D match, TRBD1 (6 bases). DNA for the CDR3: TGTGCCAGCAGCGAGGGGGCAACTAATGAAAAACTGTTTTTT. Protein product: CASSEGATNEKLFF. Full variable domain (remainder filled in from reference TRBV7-2 and TRBJ1-4): GAGVSQSPSNKVTEKGKDVELRCDPISGHTALYWYRQSLGQGLEFLIYFQGNSAPDKSGLPSDRFSAERTGGSVSTLTIQRTQQEDSAVYLCASSEGATNEKLFFGSGTQLSVL.